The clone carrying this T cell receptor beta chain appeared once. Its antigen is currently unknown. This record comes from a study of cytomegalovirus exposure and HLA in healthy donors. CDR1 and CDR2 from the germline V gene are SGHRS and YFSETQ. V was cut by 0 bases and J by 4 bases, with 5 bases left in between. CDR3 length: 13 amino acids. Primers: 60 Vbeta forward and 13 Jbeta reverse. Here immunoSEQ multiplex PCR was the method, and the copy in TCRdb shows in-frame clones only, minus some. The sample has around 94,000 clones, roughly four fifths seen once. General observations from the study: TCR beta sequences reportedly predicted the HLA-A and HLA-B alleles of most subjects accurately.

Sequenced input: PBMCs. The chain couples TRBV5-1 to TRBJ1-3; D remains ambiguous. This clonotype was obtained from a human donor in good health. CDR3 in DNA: TGCGCCAGCAGCTTGGAACAGGGAAACACCATATATTTT. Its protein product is CASSLEQGNTIYF.